This section outlines one TCR beta chain sequence together with its context. The specificity of this receptor is unknown. No qualities accompany the bases; no much larger clone lies one base away. The record originates from a study of T cell responses to AZD1222 COVID-19 vaccine (dated by TCRdb to about 2021). Regarding the complete study: A total of 230 to 250 trial participants underwent TCR sequencing, of whom some 210 received two doses of AZD1222 and some 26 received two doses of the MenACWY control vaccine. Trial participants were enrolled by age into subgroups of 18-55, 56-69 and 70-plus years, and approximately 150, 30 and 60 TCR-sequenced participants, respectively, were included in these subgroups.

The time point label, as the study defines it: about 28 days (+/-7) after the second vaccine dose. AZD1222 recipients given second doses at about 4 weeks or at about 12 weeks were pooled, since spike-specific TCR depth and breadth were not found to differ between the two schedules. Vaccinee samples came from UK trials COV001 and COV002, including a single-blind randomized controlled phase 2/3 trial of AZD1222 (ChAdOx1 nCoV-19) in healthy adults. For TCRbeta chain sequencing, PBMC samples were collected from trial participants at day 0 and at day 28 after the second dose. The CDR3 regions of human TCRbeta chains were analyzed by immunosequencing. Processing in the source paper ran as follows. TCRs in the repertoires were matched against a reference library of SARS-CoV-2-specific TCRs that had been generated with the MIRA antigen-specificity platform. Breadth was defined as the fraction of unique TCRs that were SARS-CoV-2-associated, and depth was defined as the fraction of total T cells that were SARS-CoV-2-associated. Using the MIRA data, every spike-specific TCR was mapped to the spike region that the TCR reacted to and assigned to either a CD4 or a CD8 class. Log10-transformed breadth and depth values were compared by one-way ANOVA with Sidak's multiple comparisons tests. Not all clones reach the TCRdb copy of this immuneACCESS table, which keeps in-frame sequences only. Checked studies attribute under half of the gap to unresolved V genes and leave the rest unexplained. D and trimming were read from the DNA, whereas the V and J calls and clone size are those reported in that table. For this sample there are approximately 140,000 clones; approximately 90% appear just once. The biggest ten clones account for approximately 3.7% of the sample.

The CDR3 spans 15 residues, from the cysteine through the phenylalanine. The kept DNA is CDR3 alone, 45 bases in frame from the first base. Ends trimmed: V by 4 bases, J by 4 bases; bases unmatched to a gene: 9. As encoded in the germline V gene, CDR1 is SNHLY while CDR2 is FYNNEI. Broader findings and caveats from the paper: Epitopes outside the regions mutated in the B.1.351 and B.1.1.7 variants were reportedly recognized by nearly half of the unique spike-specific TCRs. Because no samples from the day 14 peak response were available, repertoires could be characterized only after the peak T cell response. Only five to seven AZD1222 recipients were SARS-CoV-2 seropositive at baseline, limiting conclusions about previously exposed vaccinees. After two AZD1222 doses, spike-specific TCR breadth and depth were significantly higher than at day 0 and than in MenACWY recipients. The 56-69-year group was small, and its depth increase did not reach significance, likely because of low power. Participants were mostly white British, with more females than males. The authors suggested clonal diversity may have been underestimated. Vaccine-associated CD4 TCRs spanned the whole spike protein, with dominant responses in regions 160-218 and 743-854.

The rearrangement combines TRBV2 with TRBJ1-2; TRBD1 lines up with 7 middle nucleotides. This sample comprised peripheral blood, obtained 28 days after the second AZD1222 dose. The sequence was collected from an adult who received the AZD1222 COVID-19 vaccine. The CDR3 sequence is CASSVTLGTVYGYTF. The sequence in DNA is TGTGCCAGCAGTGTCACCCTAGGGACAGTCTATGGCTACACCTTC.